Below, 5 T cell receptor beta chains from the same sample are listed, as sequenced in a study of blood T cell repertoires in COVID-19. TCRdb's copy holds only in-frame clones and misses some; the assay was immunoSEQ multiplex PCR. The sample carries approximately 69,000 clones, approximately 80% recorded once. The source material was peripheral blood. These receptor sequences come from a man between 50 and 59 years old with COVID-19, enrolled during active disease.

V gene TRBV6-2 or TRBV6-3 combines with J gene TRBJ1-2; D might be TRBD1 (5 bases). The CDR3 runs 11 residues. V gave up 4 bases and J gave up 14 bases, with 14 bases separating them. Per the germline V gene, CDR1 is MNHEY and CDR2 is SVGEGT. The CDR3 region has the DNA TGTGCCAGCAGTTCCAGGGCTCTTTGGACCTTC. This translates into CASSSRALWTF.

Worth noting for this clone: The same CDR3 arises from other DNA sequences in this sample as well. V and J are TRBV3-1 (or the pseudogene TRBV3-2) and TRBJ2-7; 7 nucleotides agree with TRBD1. The V gene end was trimmed by 0 bases and the J gene end by 1 base; junction bases not matched to a gene: 6. Germline CDR1 is LGHDT and CDR2 is YNNKEL (reference sequence). CDR3 size: 16 residues. CDR3 sequence: CASSQEGRGSSYEQYF. Written as DNA, the CDR3 is TGTGCCAGCAGCCAAGAGGGCAGGGGGTCTTCCTACGAGCAGTACTTC.

The chain combines TRBV30 with TRBJ2-5, with a weak D call TRBD1 (6 bases). Germline CDR1 is GTSNPN and CDR2 is SVGIG (reference sequence). The CDR3 runs 16 residues. Trimming cost V 0 bases and J 2 bases, with 16 bases left between them. The CDR3 bases are TGTGCCTGGAGTGTAGGGGTAATGGACAGTCAAGAGACCCAGTACTTC. This sequence encodes CAWSVGVMDSQETQYF. The full variable domain, in which reference TRBV30 and TRBJ2-5 provide the parts outside the CDR3, is SQTIHQWPATLVQPVGSPLSLECTVEGTSNPNLYWYRQAAGRGLQLLFYSVGIGQISSEVPQNLSASRPQDRQFILSSKKLLLSDSGFYLCAWSVGVMDSQETQYFGPGTRLLVL.

This sequence joins TRBV7-3 and TRBJ2-7; no reliable D call. CDR1 SGHTA and CDR2 FQGTGA come from the germline V gene. Between the trimmed V and J ends, which lost 3 bases and 5 bases, there was a span of 11 bases. This CDR3 has 13 residues. DNA for the CDR3: TGTGCCAGCAGCTTCTTTGACCGGGACGAGCAGTACTTC. This gives the protein CASSFFDRDEQYF.

The rearrangement uses TRBV9 and TRBJ2-1, with TRBD1 as a possible D gene (6 bases). The germline V gene has CDR1 SGDLS and CDR2 YYNGEE. The V end lost 3 bases, the J end lost 4 bases, and 14 bases lay between the germline ends. The CDR3 is 15 amino acids. CDR3 coding DNA: TGTGCCAGCAGCGAGATGGGGGCCTTATACAATGAGCAGTTCTTC. Encoded protein: CASSEMGALYNEQFF.